Presented here are 3 T cell receptor beta chains from one specimen sequenced in a study of shared T cell receptors in the human thymus. Generated by immunoSEQ multiplex PCR, the TCRdb table keeps only in-frame clones and is missing some. The table lists some 400,000 clones, about 95% of them singletons. The specimen was thymocytes. Receptors were obtained from a human donor.

V is TRBV25-1 and J is TRBJ2-6; perhaps D is TRBD1 or TRBD2 (5 bases each). The CDR3 has 18 residues. V was shortened by 10 bases and J by 0 bases, with 22 bases between the two germline ends. Germline CDR1 is MGHDK and CDR2 is SYGVNS. In DNA form, the CDR3 reads TGTGCCACCAGGGCCTGGGACGGCCTAAGCTCTGGGGCCAACGTCCTGACTTTC. This translates into CATRAWDGLSSGANVLTF. The variable domain in full, completed from reference TRBV25-1 and TRBJ2-6, reads EADIYQTPRYLVIGTGKKITLECSQTMGHDKMYWYQQDPGMELHLIHYSYGVNSTEKGDLSSESTVSRIRTEHFPLTLESARPSHTSQYLCATRAWDGLSSGANVLTFGAGSRLTVL.

This chain links TRBV6-5 with TRBJ2-7; 9 nucleotides align to TRBD1. There are 16 residues in the CDR3. The germline gives CDR1 MNHEY, CDR2 SVGAGI. V dropped 4 bases and J dropped 1; count of bases not matched to a gene: 8. The CDR3 reads CASSCRDRDFSYEQYF. The CDR3 DNA is TGTGCCAGCAGTTGCCGGGACAGGGACTTTTCCTACGAGCAGTACTTC.

The chain employs TRBV6-1 and TRBJ1-3, with TRBD1 as a possible D gene (5 bases). V dropped 6 bases and J dropped 2 bases, with 14 bases sitting between them. This CDR3 spans 15 amino acids. Germline CDR1 is MNHNS and CDR2 is SASEGT. CDR3 DNA: TGTGCCAGCAGGAACGGGGGGGGTACTGGAAACACCATATATTTT. Translated: CASRNGGGTGNTIYF.